Presented here are 5 T cell receptor beta chains from one specimen sequenced in a study of blood T cells in healthy people across ages. It was with a sample-barcoded 5' primer and a J-beta primer mix that a second PCR of roughly 7 to 12 cycles was run. TCRdb re-called the 5' RACE reads through MiXCR, storing one row per CDR3 protein. The table records about 1.6 million distinct CDR3 sequences, about 35% of them present only once. Sequencing input: blood. These receptors all stem from a woman aged 25 to 39 in good health.

The chain uses TRBV20-1 and TRBJ1-6; 9 bases are shared with TRBD1. V lost 6 bases to trimming and J lost 10 bases; unmatched junction nucleotides: 10. Germline V gene lookup returns CDR1 DFQATT and CDR2 SNEGSKA (reference sequence). The CDR3 loop spans 14 amino acids. For the CDR3, the DNA is TGCAGTGCCCCAGACAGGGGGTCGGACTCACCCCTCCACTTT. Protein sequence: CSAPDRGSDSPLHF.

The chain is built from TRBV7-8 and TRBJ2-6, with D perhaps TRBD1 (5 bases). Trimming left V 5 bases short and J 2 bases short, with 19 bases between. The CDR3 totals 18 residues. Looked up from germline, CDR1 is SGHVS and CDR2 is FQNEAQ. CDR3 DNA sequence: TGTGCCAGCAGCCCAGCGCCCAGGGAATTCCCTGGGGCCAACGTCCTGACTTTC. This sequence encodes CASSPAPREFPGANVLTF.

In DNA, the CDR3 is TGTGCCAGCAGAATAGCGGCTAGCACAGATACGCAGTATTTT. This encodes CASRIAASTDTQYF. The chain joins TRBV27 to TRBJ2-3, with D perhaps matching TRBD2 (6 bases). The CDR3 is 14 residues long. V was clipped by 6 bases and J by 0 bases, with 10 bases between them. In germline, CDR1 is MNHEY, CDR2 SMNVEV (reference sequence).

The V call is TRBV7-9, the J call TRBJ2-5; D assignment may be TRBD1 or TRBD2 (5 bases each). V was pared by 1 base and J by 6 bases, with 9 bases between. The CDR3 contains 13 residues. From germline, CDR1 is SEHNR and CDR2 FQNEAQ (reference sequence). For the CDR3, the DNA is TGTGCCAGCAGCTTAGGAGGGGTACAGACCCAGTACTTC. This codes for CASSLGGVQTQYF.

This clonotype was recorded a few times. This rearrangement joins TRBV18 to TRBJ2-7; 12 bases match TRBD1. Germline V gives CDR1 KGHSH, CDR2 LQKENI. V lost 8 bases, J lost 7 bases, and 9 bases stayed unmatched. The CDR3 runs 14 residues. Here the CDR3 reads CASMPGQGAEEQYF. The DNA of the CDR3 is TGTGCCAGCATGCCGGGACAGGGGGCTGAAGAGCAGTACTTC.